This entry lists 21 T cell receptor beta chains sequenced from one sample in a study of blood T cell repertoires in COVID-19. TCRdb's copy holds only in-frame clones and misses some; the assay was immunoSEQ multiplex PCR. The profile shows about 73,000 clones, around 82% of them singletons. The sample was peripheral blood. These receptor sequences come from a human donor in a cohort sampled during active COVID-19.

The CDR3: CASSYREGGEKLFF. The CDR3 DNA reads TGTGCCAGCAGTTACAGGGAGGGAGGGGAAAAACTGTTTTTT. This sequence joins TRBV2 and TRBJ1-4, with D perhaps TRBD1 (6 bases). The CDR3 consists of 14 residues. Trimming took off 5 bases at V and 8 bases at J, with 15 bases between the two ends. Germline lookup yields CDR1 SNHLY and CDR2 FYNNEI.

This rearrangement joins TRBV9 to TRBJ2-5, with TRBD1 identical over 7 bases. The CDR3 extends over 17 amino acids. The ends lost 0 bases at V and 5 bases at J; junction bases unmatched: 13. Germline values: CDR1 SGDLS, CDR2 YYNGEE. The CDR3 nucleotides read TGTGCCAGCAGCGTAGGGCGCATGGGACAGCGAGGGGAGACCCAGTACTTC. As protein: CASSVGRMGQRGETQYF.

In nucleotides, the CDR3 is TGCGCCAGTGGGTCGGGGACCGGGGAGCTGTTTTTT. It codes for CASGSGTGELFF. The chain links TRBV10-1 to TRBJ2-2; D might be TRBD2 (5 bases). CDR1 is WNHNN, CDR2 SYGVQD, per germline (reference sequence). Trimming cost V 9 bases and J 5 bases, with 10 bases left between them. This CDR3 region has 12 residues.

The rearrangement links TRBV27 to TRBJ2-2, with 11 bases that match TRBD1. Germline V gene data show CDR1 as MNHEY and CDR2 as SMNVEV (reference sequence). The CDR3 covers 14 residues. V shed 3 bases and J 8 bases; nucleotides not matched to a gene: 2. CDR3 protein: CASSLDRGLGELFF. CDR3 sequence (DNA): TGTGCCAGCAGTTTGGACAGGGGGCTTGGGGAGCTGTTTTTT.

This sequence joins TRBV14 and TRBJ2-1; D might be TRBD2 (5 bases). Trimming cost V 7 bases and J 3 bases, with 16 bases left between them. This CDR3 comprises 15 residues. The V gene's germline CDR1 is SGHDN and CDR2 FVKESK. CDR3 nucleotides: TGTGCCAGCAACCGACTCGGGGTGGGCTACAATGAGCAGTTCTTC. Its protein is CASNRLGVGYNEQFF.

The chain is built from TRBV27 and TRBJ2-7; D may be TRBD2 (6 bases). The V and J ends lost 2 bases and 5 bases respectively, with 22 bases between them. The germline gives CDR1 MNHEY, CDR2 SMNVEV (reference sequence). The CDR3 consists of 17 residues. The CDR3 region is CASSLSFRSSGVHEQYF. CDR3 DNA sequence: TGTGCCAGCAGTTTAAGTTTTCGATCGTCGGGGGTCCACGAGCAGTACTTC.

This clone was seen ten or more times. The chain combines TRBV12-3 or TRBV12-4 with TRBJ2-3, with D tentatively TRBD1 (5 bases). CDR3 size: 13 residues. The ends were cut back, 3 bases at V and 6 bases at J, with 10 bases in the middle. Here the CDR3 reads CASSLMRQDTQYF. DNA for the CDR3: TGTGCCAGCAGTTTGATGAGACAGGATACGCAGTATTTT.

This sequence joins TRBV3-1 (or the pseudogene TRBV3-2) and TRBJ2-7; D unclear. Trimming took 1 base from V and 4 from J, leaving 11 bases between them. Germline values: CDR1 LGHDT, CDR2 YNNKEL (reference sequence). The CDR3 covers 14 residues. CDR3 coding DNA: TGTGCCAGCAGCCAAGGAGAGGTAGGTTACGAGCAGTACTTC. Translation: CASSQGEVGYEQYF.

The rearrangement links TRBV3-1 (or the pseudogene TRBV3-2) to TRBJ2-7; 8 bases are shared with TRBD2. Germline values: CDR1 LGHDT, CDR2 YNNKEL (reference sequence). This CDR3 contains 15 residues. With V trimmed by 4 bases and J by 4 bases, 9 bases remained unmatched. The CDR3 spells CASSLGAGEKYEQYF. CDR3 nucleotide sequence: TGTGCCAGCAGCCTTGGAGCGGGGGAGAAGTACGAGCAGTACTTC.

In this sample, this clone turned up a few times. The genes are TRBV12-3 or TRBV12-4 and TRBJ1-1; the D is unclear. The V and J ends lost 2 bases and 1 base respectively, with 5 bases between them. The CDR3 contains 13 residues. The CDR3 loop reads CASSLSGNTEAFF. The CDR3 coding sequence is TGTGCCAGCAGTTTATCAGGGAACACTGAAGCTTTCTTT.

J is TRBJ1-1 and V is TRBV5-4; D is perhaps TRBD1 (6 bases). CDR3 size: 12 residues. CDR1 is SGHNT, CDR2 YYREEE, per germline (reference sequence). V shed 3 bases and J shed 9 bases, with 12 bases lying between them. DNA of the CDR3: TGTGCCAGCAGCTATGACAGGTTCCAAGCTTTCTTT. Amino acids: CASSYDRFQAFF.

This chain connects TRBV6-2 or TRBV6-3 to TRBJ2-2; TRBD1 matches 8 bases. Trimming at V came to 0 bases and at J to 9 bases, leaving 9 bases not matched to a gene. Germline V gene sequence: CDR1 MNHEY, CDR2 SVGEGT. There are 16 residues in the CDR3. The CDR3 sequence is CASSYSSGQGPRELFF. Here the CDR3 DNA reads TGTGCCAGCAGTTACTCGAGCGGACAGGGACCGAGGGAGCTGTTTTTT.

The chain employs TRBV12-2 and TRBJ1-2; the table's D gene call, TRBD1, was not cross checked with the DNA. TRBV12-2 is a pseudogene. CDR3 length: 17 amino acids. Here the CDR3 reads CASRFNGQARTNYGYTF. The CDR3 DNA follows: TGTGCAAGTCGCTTTAACGGACAGGCGCGGACTAACTATGGCTACACCTTC.

This clone was recorded only once. This sequence joins TRBV29-1 and TRBJ2-3, with 12 bases that match TRBD1. The length of the CDR3 is 15 residues. Germline CDR1 and CDR2: SQVTM and ANQGSEA. The V segment lost 5 bases and the J segment 3 bases; nucleotides outside the gene matches: 6. The CDR3 DNA reads as TGCAGCGTTTTGTGGGACAGGGGGCGGACAGATACGCAGTATTTT. Protein: CSVLWDRGRTDTQYF.

This chain joins TRBV12-2 and TRBJ2-1; the D call of TRBD1 is as the table states it, not checked on the DNA. TRBV12-2 is a documented pseudogene. The CDR3 consists of 18 residues. CDR3 protein: CASRLGTHQGVAFNEQFF. CDR3 bases: TGTGCAAGTCGCTTAGGGACCCATCAGGGGGTCGCTTTCAATGAGCAGTTCTTC.

J is TRBJ1-3 and V is TRBV4-2, with a possible D match to TRBD1 (6 bases). CDR1 and CDR2 from the germline V gene are LGHNA and YNFKEQ. This CDR3 has 17 residues. The germline V and J ends were trimmed by 1 base and 2 bases, with 15 bases remaining between them. The CDR3 protein is CASSQGAGGAAGNTIYF. The CDR3 DNA reads TGTGCCAGCAGCCAAGGGGCGGGGGGGGCTGCTGGAAACACCATATATTTT.

This sequence joins TRBV5-4 and TRBJ2-3, with a tentative D call TRBD2 (5 bases). Germline CDR1 is SGHNT and CDR2 is YYREEE (reference sequence). There are 12 residues in the CDR3. V gave up 4 bases and J gave up 6 bases, with 9 bases separating them. CDR3 region: CASSQQRDTQYF. The CDR3 DNA follows: TGTGCCAGCAGCCAACAGCGGGATACGCAGTATTTT.

The chain joins TRBV7-6 to TRBJ2-3; 8 positions match TRBD2. V shed 5 bases and J 0 bases; nucleotides not matched to a gene: 4. The CDR3 is 15 residues long. CDR1 and CDR2 (germline): SGHVS, FNYEAQ. CDR3 bases: TGTGCCAGCAGCCTTATAGCGGGGAGCACAGATACGCAGTATTTT. It translates to CASSLIAGSTDTQYF.

The gene calls are TRBV19 and TRBJ2-7; 7 nucleotides agree with TRBD2. J lost 6 bases, V lost 4 bases, and 9 bases had no gene match. The CDR3 is 14 amino acids. In germline, CDR1 is LNHDA, CDR2 SQIVND (reference sequence). The CDR3 bases are TGTGCCAGTAGTACCGGGACTACAACCTCCGAGCAGTACTTC. It is translated as CASSTGTTTSEQYF.

In its sample, this clone was seen once. The chain combines TRBV9 with TRBJ1-2, with D possibly being TRBD1 (5 bases). Germline loops: CDR1 SGDLS, CDR2 YYNGEE. Trimming removed 4 bases at V and 5 bases at J, with 27 bases between. The CDR3 consists of 18 residues. CDR3 residues: CASSSSPGFGGLLYGYTF. The CDR3 DNA follows: TGTGCCAGCAGCAGTTCGCCGGGTTTTGGGGGACTGCTTTATGGCTACACCTTC.

The chain links TRBV24-1 to TRBJ2-7; D gene ambiguous. Trimming stripped 7 bases from V and 3 bases from J, with 21 bases between. CDR3 length: 16 amino acids. The germline V gene encodes CDR1 KGHDR and CDR2 SFDVKD. In nucleotides, the CDR3 is TGTGCCACCAGCCGCCCGGCGGAGACCCGTCGCTACGAGCAGTACTTC. It is translated as CATSRPAETRRYEQYF.